Below, 8 T cell receptor beta chains from the same sample are listed, as sequenced in a study of early T cells in non-severe SARS-CoV-2 infection. One entry per CDR3 protein results from TCRdb running MiXCR on the 5' RACE reads. The table has about 97,000 distinct CDR3 sequences, 9.5% to 12% seen once. The material sequenced was whole blood, taken at baseline. All receptors derive from an adult who was a healthcare worker with PCR-confirmed SARS-CoV-2 infection or an uninfected control (not recorded which).

This sequence joins TRBV15 and TRBJ2-3; D is unclear. CDR1 LNHNV and CDR2 YYDKDF come from the germline V gene (reference sequence). The CDR3 is 13 residues long. Trimming took 0 bases from V and 4 from J, leaving 5 bases between them. The CDR3 region has the DNA TGTGCCACCAGCAGAGATGAAGCAGATACGCAGTATTTT. It codes for CATSRDEADTQYF.

This rearrangement joins TRBV9 to TRBJ2-1; TRBD2 agrees at 7 bases. The germline gives CDR1 SGDLS, CDR2 YYNGEE. The CDR3 spans 17 residues. The V gene end was trimmed by 0 bases and the J gene end by 3 bases; junction bases not matched to a gene: 9. CDR3 in amino acids: CASSVGPGTINYNEQFF. In nucleotides, the CDR3 is TGTGCCAGCAGCGTAGGTCCCGGGACTATTAACTACAATGAGCAGTTCTTC.

The chain has TRBV20-1 and TRBJ2-1, with 7 bases that match TRBD2. Losses at the gene ends were 0 bases for V and 2 bases for J; bases not matched to a gene: 10. Germline values: CDR1 DFQATT, CDR2 SNEGSKA (reference sequence). The CDR3 loop spans 17 amino acids. CDR3 loop: CSARDLGGDSPYNEQFF. DNA for the CDR3: TGCAGTGCTAGAGATCTGGGGGGGGACTCCCCCTACAATGAGCAGTTCTTC.

The chain recombines TRBV12-5 with TRBJ2-1; D is undetermined. The germline V and J ends were trimmed by 6 bases and 8 bases, with 14 bases remaining between them. Germline CDR1 is LGHNT and CDR2 is FRNRAP. The CDR3 runs 13 residues. CDR3 region: CASGPGPRDEQFF. CDR3 nucleotide sequence: TGTGCTAGTGGCCCCGGACCCCGCGATGAGCAGTTCTTC.

This clonotype was picked up a small number of times. The chain recombines TRBV7-9 with TRBJ2-1; possible D gene TRBD1, 6 bases. The ends were cut back, 2 bases at V and 8 bases at J, with 19 bases in the middle. Germline CDR1 SEHNR, CDR2 FQNEAQ (reference sequence). The length of the CDR3 is 16 residues. The CDR3 DNA follows: TGTGCCAGCAGCTTACTCCGGCAGGGGTTTAAGGATGAGCAGTTCTTC. Its protein is CASSLLRQGFKDEQFF.

This clonotype was picked up a small number of times. The chain uses TRBV29-1 and TRBJ1-1, with D tentatively TRBD1 (5 bases). Germline V gene lookup returns CDR1 SQVTM and CDR2 ANQGSEA. The CDR3 contains 11 residues. Trimming took 7 bases from V and 3 from J, leaving 9 bases between them. The CDR3 reads CSDDSYTEAFF. In DNA form, the CDR3 reads TGCAGCGACGACAGTTACACTGAAGCTTTCTTT.

By share of the sample, this clonotype is medium-sized. The CDR3: CASSQDSGYTF. The CDR3 coding sequence is TGTGCCAGCAGCCAGGACAGTGGCTACACCTTC. The chain joins TRBV7-9 to TRBJ1-2; maybe TRBD1 (6 bases). V was pared by 5 bases and J by 7 bases, with 8 bases between. Germline V lookup: CDR1 SEHNR, CDR2 FQNEAQ (reference sequence). This CDR3 has 11 residues.

Only a few counts were recorded for this clonotype. The rearrangement uses TRBV5-1 and TRBJ1-1, with D unclear. V lost 6 bases and J 2 bases, leaving 8 bases between the germline ends. Germline V lookup: CDR1 SGHRS, CDR2 YFSETQ. The CDR3 runs 12 residues. DNA of the CDR3: TGCGCCAGCAAATTGGGCAACACTGAAGCTTTCTTT. It is translated as CASKLGNTEAFF.